This is a list of T cell receptor beta chains from one sample in a study of CD8 T cells in Susac syndrome. TCRdb re-called the immunoSEQ multiplex PCR reads through MiXCR, storing one row per CDR3 protein. The sample carries about 300,000 distinct CDR3 sequences, around 89% recorded once. The specimen was CD8+ T cells from PBMCs. The receptors were sampled from a human donor with multiple sclerosis. The CDR3 runs from the conserved cysteine through the conserved F or W. The D gene is left open where the match is weak. Only some rows state a clone size, as once, few, many or a class for expanded clones.

d_call j_call v_call clone_size cdr3_nt cdr3_aa
- TRBJ2-2 TRBV4-3 once TGCGCCAGCAGCCAAGAGAGGTTAGGAGGACTGAACACCGGGGAGCTGTTTTTT CASSQERLGGLNTGELFF
- TRBJ2-2 TRBV27 - TGTGCCAGCAGTTTACTAACGAACACCGGGGAGCTGTTTTTT CASSLLTNTGELFF
- TRBJ1-3 TRBV7-8 - TGTGCCAGCAGCTTAGTCGGACAGCGCGGGGGCCTCTCTGGAAACACCATATATTTT CASSLVGQRGGLSGNTIYF
- TRBJ2-7 TRBV4-3 few TGCGCCAGCAGCCAACGGGCGGGGAGCTACGAGCAGTACTTC CASSQRAGSYEQYF
- TRBJ2-1 TRBV12-3/TRBV12-4 - TGTGCCAGCAGTCCACGGGTGTGGGGCGACAATGAGCAGTTCTTC CASSPRVWGDNEQFF
- TRBJ2-2 TRBV6-2/TRBV6-3 - TGTGCCAGCAGTTACACCCGCATCGGGGAGCTGATTTTT CASSYTRIGELIF
TRBD2 TRBJ2-7 TRBV4-1 - TGCGCCAGCAGCCAACTCTACCTAGCGGGGGAATCCTACGAGCAGTACTTC CASSQLYLAGESYEQYF
- TRBJ2-5 TRBV7-9 - TGTGCCAGCAGCCACCCCCCCGAAGAGACCCAGTACTTC CASSHPPEETQYF
TRBD1 TRBJ2-7 TRBV4-2 - TGTGCCAGCAGCCAAGAGATGACAGGGGGCTCCTACGAGCAGTACTTC CASSQEMTGGSYEQYF
- TRBJ1-2 TRBV29-1 - TGCAGCGACGTATCGGGCTCCCATGGCTACACCTTC CSDVSGSHGYTF
TRBD2 TRBJ2-1 TRBV3-1 - TGTGCCAGCAGCCACAGACCGGGACTAGCTAGCTCCTACAATGAGCAGTTCTTC CASSHRPGLASSYNEQFF
TRBD2 TRBJ2-7 TRBV30 - TGTGCCTGGAGTGGTAGCGGGACCTACGAGCAGTACTTC CAWSGSGTYEQYF
- TRBJ1-1 TRBV2 - TGTGCCAGCAGGCGGCCGGGCTGGGAGACTGAAGCTTTCTTT CASRRPGWETEAFF
- TRBJ2-1 TRBV2 - TGTGCCAGCAGGGCCGCCCTAGCGCCGAGCTCCTACAATGAGCAGTTCTTC CASRAALAPSSYNEQFF
TRBD2 TRBJ2-1 TRBV20-1 few TGCAGTGCTAGAGATGGGACTAGCGGGAGTTTGGATGAGCAGTTCTTC CSARDGTSGSLDEQFF
- TRBJ2-7 TRBV27 - TGTGCCAGCAGCCCGGGCTATGGCTTCTCCTACGAGCAGTACTTC CASSPGYGFSYEQYF
- TRBJ2-3 TRBV28 once TGTGCCAGCAGTTTAGTTGGAGACGGGACAGATACGCAGTATTTT CASSLVGDGTDTQYF